The clone carrying this T cell receptor (beta chain) was seen only a few times. Its antigen is undetermined. This entry is derived from a study of Ad26.COV2.S vaccination and SARS-CoV-2 variants. Study context: Trial arm assignment for the donor was COV1001 Ad26.COV2.S. Findings of the study overall: CD8+ and CD4+ T cells specific for spike reportedly responded with substantial breadth after vaccination. TCR breadth and depth estimates may have understated total T cell responses.

As for treatment: over 15 received Ad26.COV2.S at low or high dose, single or two shots; several received placebo; per-sample allocation not given. All samples were drawn on day 63, counting from the first vaccine or placebo injection. The germline V gene has CDR1 KGHSH and CDR2 LQKENI. This CDR3 has 18 residues. Unmatched junction bases numbered 14, after V lost 2 bases and J lost 3 bases. Here immunoSEQ multiplex PCR was the method, and the copy in TCRdb shows in-frame clones only, minus some. Here the sample spans about 350,000 clones, 80% to 90% being singletons. The sequencing here drew on peripheral blood, taken in a trial of Ad26.COV2.S vaccine versus placebo. The sequence came from a person aged 18-65 years who received the Ad26.COV2.S COVID-19 vaccine or a placebo. V and J are TRBV18 and TRBJ1-1, with 8 bases fitting TRBD1. The CDR3: CASSPVRPGGVLYTEAFF. The CDR3 DNA reads as TGTGCCAGCTCACCAGTCCGGCCAGGGGGCGTCTTGTACACTGAAGCTTTCTTT.